This is a list of T cell receptor beta chains from one sample in a study of vaccination effects on CD4 cells after COVID-19. The repertoire was sequenced with immunoSEQ multiplex PCR; TCRdb's copy has only in-frame clones and lacks some. The sample holds 50,000 to 75,000 clones; under 80% are singletons and the top ten take around 21%. Which antigens these TCRs recognize remains unknown. The sample consisted of CD4+ T cells from PBMCs cultured without peptide, taken before COVID-19 vaccination. Source of these receptors: a human donor who had a prior SARS-CoV-2 infection. Both conserved end residues are part of each CDR3. A D gene is named only where the DNA matches it firmly. Where a row states a size, it is once, few, many or the class of an expanded clone; other rows omit it.

D	V	J	size	DNA	CDR3
.	TRBV5-4	TRBJ1-2	.	TGTGCCAGCAGTCGAGACCCCAGGGTGGGCTATGGCTACACCTTC	CASSRDPRVGYGYTF
.	TRBV27	TRBJ2-1	.	TGTGCCAGCAGTTTCAGGGCGAGGAGCTCCTACAATGAGCAGTTCTTC	CASSFRARSSYNEQFF
TRBD1	TRBV18	TRBJ2-2	medium-sized	TGTGCCAGCTCACGCCCGGGACAGGGGGCCACCGGGGAGCTGTTTTTT	CASSRPGQGATGELFF
.	TRBV3-1/TRBV3-2	TRBJ2-1	once	TGTGCCAGCAGCTCCAGGGATCGCAATGAGCAGTTCTTC	CASSSRDRNEQFF
TRBD2	TRBV3-1/TRBV3-2	TRBJ2-7	.	TGTGCCAGCAGCCAAGGGGCGGGGGGCTACGAGCAGTACTTC	CASSQGAGGYEQYF
.	TRBV5-5	TRBJ2-7	once	TGTGCCAGCAGCGCCCCCCCTTCAGGGGGGCCCTACGAGCAGTACTTC	CASSAPPSGGPYEQYF
.	TRBV18	TRBJ1-2	.	TGTGCCAGCTCACACACAAAGGGGGTAGCCAACTATGGCTACACCTTC	CASSHTKGVANYGYTF
.	TRBV5-1	TRBJ2-7	few	TGCGCCAGCAGCTTGGGGTTTGGGGCCCTTAGCTCCTACGAGCAGTACTTC	CASSLGFGALSSYEQYF
TRBD2	TRBV2	TRBJ2-3	.	TGTGCCAGCAGCGGACTAGCGGGGGTCACAGATACGCAGTATTTT	CASSGLAGVTDTQYF
.	TRBV9	TRBJ2-6	.	TGTGCCAGCAGCCCGAGGTGGGGTGATTCTGGGGCCAACGTCCTGACTTTC	CASSPRWGDSGANVLTF
.	TRBV5-1	TRBJ2-1	.	TGCGCCAGCAGCTTGGCAATCCCGGGCTCCTACAATGAGCAGTTCTTC	CASSLAIPGSYNEQFF
.	TRBV9	TRBJ2-7	few	TGTGCCAGCAGCGTAGATATAAACTCCTACGAGCAGTACTTC	CASSVDINSYEQYF
TRBD2	TRBV6-2/TRBV6-3	TRBJ2-7	.	TGTGCCAGCAGTTCTCTCGGGACTAGCGGGAGGGCCCGTGGTTGGTACGAGCAGTACTTC	CASSSLGTSGRARGWYEQYF
.	TRBV7-2	TRBJ2-7	.	TGTGCCAGCAGCTTAGCGTTACAGGAGGTCCGCGAGCAGTACTTC	CASSLALQEVREQYF
TRBD2	TRBV5-1	TRBJ2-7	.	TGCGCCAGCAGCCCGGACCTCCTAGCCGGGAGGGTGAGAGAGCAGTACTTC	CASSPDLLAGRVREQYF
.	TRBV7-8	TRBJ2-1	.	TGTGCCAGCAGCAACCGGGTCTACAATGAGCAGTTCTTC	CASSNRVYNEQFF
TRBD2	TRBV18	TRBJ2-3	.	TGTGCCAGCTCACCACTAGCGGGAGGGCCCGCAGATACGCAGTATTTT	CASSPLAGGPADTQYF
.	TRBV1	TRBJ1-5	few	TGCACCAGCAGCCAGGGGCAAATGGTCAATCAGCCCCAGCATTTT	CTSSQGQMVNQPQHF
.	TRBV7-9	TRBJ2-1	.	TGTGCCAGCAGCACGAGCCGTGGCCAAATCGGGTACAATGAGCAGTTCTTC	CASSTSRGQIGYNEQFF
.	TRBV19	TRBJ2-7	.	TGTGCCAGTAGTCCCAAGCCGGACGGATCCTACGAGCAGTACTTC	CASSPKPDGSYEQYF
.	TRBV6-5	TRBJ1-4	.	TGTGCCAGCAGTTACTCGATTTACGCAACTAATGAAAAACTGTTTTTT	CASSYSIYATNEKLFF
.	TRBV25-1	TRBJ2-5	.	TGTGCCAGCAGTGACCGGACGGTCCAAGAGACCCAGTACTTC	CASSDRTVQETQYF
TRBD1	TRBV3-1/TRBV3-2	TRBJ1-2	.	TGTGCCAGCAGCCAAGGCCCAGGGGGTCAAAACTATGGCTACACCTTC	CASSQGPGGQNYGYTF
TRBD1	TRBV7-9	TRBJ2-7	.	TGTGCCAGCAGCTCCCGGGACAGTCCCTACGAGCAGTACTTC	CASSSRDSPYEQYF
TRBD1	TRBV4-1	TRBJ2-7	.	TGCGCCAGCAGCCAACCGGGACAGGAGAGCCTACGGCAGTACTTC	CASSQPGQESLRQYF
.	TRBV10-3	TRBJ2-7	.	TGTGCCATACAGCCGAGGGGCGGATCTTCTGACGAGCAGTACTTC	CAIQPRGGSSDEQYF
.	TRBV24-1	TRBJ1-1	.	TGTGCCACCTGTCCAGAGCGTTTGAACACTGAAGCTTTCTTT	CATCPERLNTEAFF